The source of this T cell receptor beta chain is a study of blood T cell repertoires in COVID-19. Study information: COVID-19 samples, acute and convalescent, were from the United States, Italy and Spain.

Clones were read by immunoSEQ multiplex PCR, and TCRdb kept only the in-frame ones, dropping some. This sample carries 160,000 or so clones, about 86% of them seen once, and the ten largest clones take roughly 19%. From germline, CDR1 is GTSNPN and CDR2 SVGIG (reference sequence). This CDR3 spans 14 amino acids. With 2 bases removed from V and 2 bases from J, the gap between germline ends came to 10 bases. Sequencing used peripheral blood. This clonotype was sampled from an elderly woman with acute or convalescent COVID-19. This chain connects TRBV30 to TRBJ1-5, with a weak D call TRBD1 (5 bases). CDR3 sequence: CAWSSIGGNQPQHF. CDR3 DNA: TGTGCCTGGAGTAGTATAGGGGGCAATCAGCCCCAGCATTTT.